This TCR beta chain emerged from a study of CD8+ T cells in alopecia areata. At the level of the study: The drug, oral tofacitinib, was given to treated patients at 5 to 10 mg twice daily. Tofacitinib therapy took 6 to 18 months; 6 months off drug came after. Study-wide results and limits: Because one nonresponder was included, the link of baseline CD8+ expansion to response is considered uncertain.

As concerns this clone: The antigen is undetermined.

As for treatment: oral pan-JAK inhibitor, 5-10 mg twice daily. In alopecia areata patients, both lesional scalp punch biopsies and peripheral blood were collected. Isolated RNA was reverse transcribed into cDNA used as the sequencing template. Profiling relied on immunoSEQ multiplex PCR, and the TCRdb table lists in-frame clones only, not all of them. The table shows some 220,000 clones, with under 60% occurring only once. This CDR3 is 16 amino acids long. CDR1 and CDR2 (germline): ENHRY, SYGVKD. V lost 6 bases to trimming and J lost 0 bases, with 14 bases between them. The material was CD4+ T cells sorted from blood, obtained at week 4, from a patient treated with tofacitinib. The chain recombines TRBV10-3 with TRBJ2-2, with D possibly being TRBD1 (6 bases). This clonotype was sampled from a human donor with alopecia areata. The CDR3: CAISRTGTTNTGELFF. The CDR3 DNA follows: TGTGCCATCAGCCGAACCGGGACAACGAACACCGGGGAGCTGTTTTTT.